This T cell receptor (beta chain) was captured in a study of radiotherapy plus CTLA-4 blockade in lung cancer. The table lists this clone with a few counts. The germline V gene encodes CDR1 SGHVS and CDR2 FQNEAQ. This CDR3 has 15 amino acids. V was clipped by 6 bases and J by 4 bases; unmatched bases: 7. Assay: immunoSEQ multiplex PCR; the TCRdb copy retains only in-frame clones and omits some. Of tens of thousands of clones listed, 75% to 85% are singletons. The J gene is TRBJ2-1, the V gene TRBV7-8; 9 nucleotides match TRBD1. Sequencing used peripheral blood, obtained from a patient treated with radiotherapy plus ipilimumab. The sequence was obtained from a human donor with non-small cell lung cancer who had a complete response to radiotherapy plus ipilimumab. The CDR3 region has the DNA TGTGCCAGCAGTCGCCGGGACAGGGATTACAATGAGCAGTTCTTC. Amino acid sequence: CASSRRDRDYNEQFF.